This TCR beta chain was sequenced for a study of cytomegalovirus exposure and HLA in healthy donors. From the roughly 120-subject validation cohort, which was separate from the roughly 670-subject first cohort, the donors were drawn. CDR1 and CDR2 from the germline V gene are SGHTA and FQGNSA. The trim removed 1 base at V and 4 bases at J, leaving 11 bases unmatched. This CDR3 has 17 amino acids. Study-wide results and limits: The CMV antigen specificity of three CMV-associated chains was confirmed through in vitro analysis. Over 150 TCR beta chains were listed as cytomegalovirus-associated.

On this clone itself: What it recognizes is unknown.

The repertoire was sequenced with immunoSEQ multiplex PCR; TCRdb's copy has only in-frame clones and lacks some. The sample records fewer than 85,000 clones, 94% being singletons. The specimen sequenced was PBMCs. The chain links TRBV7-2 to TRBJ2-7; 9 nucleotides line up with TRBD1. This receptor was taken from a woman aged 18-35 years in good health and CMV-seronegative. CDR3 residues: CASSLGRAVQGAYEQYF. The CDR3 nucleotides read TGTGCCAGCAGCTTAGGGCGGGCCGTACAGGGGGCTTACGAGCAGTACTTC.